This TCR beta chain was documented in a study of blood T cell repertoires in COVID-19. Study in general: Sites in the United States, Italy and Spain provided acute and convalescent COVID-19 samples.

Sequencing used immunoSEQ multiplex PCR; TCRdb keeps in-frame clones, though not all of them. The repertoire consists of approximately 90,000 clones, with around 85% occurring once and the leading ten covering 11%. CDR1 SGHTA and CDR2 FQGNSA come from the germline V gene. The CDR3 contains 17 residues. The V end was cut by 4 bases, the J end by 3 bases, with 19 bases between. Sequenced material: peripheral blood. The chain carries TRBV7-2 and TRBJ2-4; possible D gene TRBD2, 6 bases. The TCR comes from a man between 65 and 85 years old with acute or convalescent COVID-19. The CDR3 sequence: CASSSLRGRANKNIQYF. The CDR3 bases are TGTGCCAGCAGCTCCTTGCGGGGCCGGGCTAACAAAAACATTCAGTACTTC.